This T cell receptor (beta chain) was identified during a study of blood T cell repertoires in COVID-19. Study context: T cells, B-cell-depleted T cells, or PBMCs supplied cDNA or gDNA.

This clone was counted only a few times. CDR3 size: 15 residues. V dropped 0 bases and J dropped 0 bases, with 6 bases sitting between them. The germline V gene has CDR1 MNHEY and CDR2 SVGAGI. Assay used: immunoSEQ multiplex PCR; TCRdb lists only in-frame clones, some missing. The sample lists about 150,000 clones, 70% to 90% occurring once. Sequencing used peripheral blood. V gene TRBV6-5 combines with J gene TRBJ1-3, with unresolved D. This receptor was taken from a woman in her 70s with acute or convalescent COVID-19. The CDR3 sequence is CASSYSRSSGNTIYF. CDR3 in DNA: TGTGCCAGCAGTTACTCTAGGAGCTCTGGAAACACCATATATTTT.